The present T cell receptor (beta chain) was sequenced within a study of T cell responses to AZD1222 COVID-19 vaccine. The table came from immunoSEQ multiplex PCR; TCRdb's copy has only in-frame clones and leaves some out. The table records 90,000 to 150,000 clones, over 75% of them present only once. Trimming removed 2 bases at V and 6 bases at J, with 7 bases between. The CDR3 extends over 12 amino acids. The V gene's germline CDR1 is SGHAT and CDR2 FQNNGV. Comment on this clone: Its antigen is currently unknown.

Study results and limitations: Among those given AZD1222, only five or six were seropositive at baseline. Donors skewed white British and female; clonal diversity was possibly underestimated. Repertoires were obtained only post-peak T cell response.

This chain connects TRBV11-2 to TRBJ1-1; no reliable D call. Specimen: peripheral blood, collected on day 0 of AZD1222 vaccination. The receptor comes from an adult in good health. The CDR3 loop reads CASSLQDAEAFF. The CDR3 bases are TGTGCCAGCAGCTTACAGGACGCTGAAGCTTTCTTT.